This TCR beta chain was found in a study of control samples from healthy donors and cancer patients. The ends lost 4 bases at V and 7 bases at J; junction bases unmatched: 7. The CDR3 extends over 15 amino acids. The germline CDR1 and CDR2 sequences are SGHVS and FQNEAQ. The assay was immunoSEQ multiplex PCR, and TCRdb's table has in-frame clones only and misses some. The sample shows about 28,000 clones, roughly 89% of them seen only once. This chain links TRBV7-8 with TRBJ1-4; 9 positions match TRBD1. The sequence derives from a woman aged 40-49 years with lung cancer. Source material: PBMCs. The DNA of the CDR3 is TGTGCCAGCAGCTGGTCCGGGACAGGGTTTGAAAAACTGTTTTTT. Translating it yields CASSWSGTGFEKLFF.